This T cell receptor (beta chain) is drawn from a study of blood T cells in healthy people across ages. The CDR3 has 15 amino acids. Per the germline V gene, CDR1 is SGHTA and CDR2 is FQGTGA. J was trimmed by 10 bases and V by 2 bases; bases with no gene match: 6. This clonotype was counted only a few times. Together with a sample-barcoded 5' primer, a J-beta primer mix was included in a second PCR lasting about 6 to 11 cycles. Each CDR3 protein gets one entry after TCRdb re-called the 5' RACE reads with MiXCR. The repertoire consists of roughly 2 million distinct CDR3 sequences, with 49% occurring once and the leading ten covering around 2.1%. Every donor gave about 9 milliliters of peripheral blood. Extraction of total RNA produced a minimum of 6 micrograms from each sample.

This TCR derives from a middle-aged woman in good health. The rearrangement joins TRBV7-3 to TRBJ1-6; 9 positions agree with TRBD1. What was sequenced was blood. The CDR3, as DNA: TGTGCCAGCAGCTTACGGGGACAGGGAGGCTCACCCCTCCACTTT. This sequence encodes CASSLRGQGGSPLHF.